The T cell receptor (beta chain) described here comes from a study of identical twins. Regarding the study as a whole: Twin pairs had excess sharing that was weaker in beta out-of-frame sequences. Model-predicted out-of-frame TCR alpha sharing fell below observed values in monozygotic twins.

Per germline, CDR1 SGHVS and CDR2 FNYEAQ. This CDR3 is built from 15 residues. V lost 1 base to trimming and J lost 5 bases; unmatched junction nucleotides: 5. Regarding this clonotype: The target antigen is unknown.

TCRdb independently ran MiXCR on the 5' RACE reads; one entry per CDR3 protein. The sample contains about 700,000 distinct CDR3 sequences, under 9% of which appear only once. These data were also reused for a study on yellow fever vaccine responses in identical twins.

The receptor's source is a woman aged 18-29 years in good health. The V gene is TRBV7-6, the J gene TRBJ2-5, with 9 bases matching TRBD2. The material sequenced was PBMCs. The CDR3 coding sequence is TGTGCCAGCAGCTTAGGCCCTAGCGGGACCGAGACCCAGTACTTC. It is translated as CASSLGPSGTETQYF.